This TCR beta chain was sequenced for a study of brain T cells in children with intractable seizures. Time point specified: blood from clinic visit 5 months post-surgery; TSC patient then seizure free. The sequenced cases were selected for having the highest brain T cell transcript signatures. The CDR3 is made up of 16 amino acids. CDR1 is SGDLS, CDR2 YYNGEE, per germline. The trim removed 2 bases at V and 6 bases at J, leaving 7 bases unmatched. Clones were read by immunoSEQ multiplex PCR, and TCRdb kept only the in-frame ones, dropping some. The sample yields a few hundred thousand clones, over 90% seen once. This clone was recorded once.

The input for sequencing was peripheral blood, taken about 5 months after surgery. This rearrangement joins TRBV9 to TRBJ2-1; 11 bases align to TRBD2. This TCR was sampled from a boy less than two years old with tuberous sclerosis and intractable seizures. DNA for the CDR3: TGTGCCAGCAGCGTTATCGGTAGCGGGGGGGCCAATGAGCAGTTCTTC. This encodes CASSVIGSGGANEQFF.